The clone carrying this TCR beta chain was detected many times. Its antigen remains unknown. Unique molecular identifiers featured in how the TCRbeta library was prepared. TCRdb re-derived calls from the PCR reads in MiXCR, one entry per CDR3 protein. The sample lists tens of thousands of distinct CDR3 sequences; roughly 5.7% were seen once. The germline V and J ends were trimmed by 7 bases and 5 bases, with 30 bases remaining between them. CDR3 length: 18 amino acids. This specimen comes from a study of T-cell reconstitution after alpha-beta-depleted transplantation in children. Study results and caveats: Surviving recipient T cells and thymic progenitors accounted for the high day-60 TCRbeta diversity observed in some patients. In patients about two months after transplant, alpha-beta T cells reportedly arose from several hundred expanded graft clones.

The specimen was PBMCs, mostly from graft donor cells, collected 180 days after TCRalphabeta/CD19-depleted stem cell transplant. The chain has TRBV5-3 and TRBJ2-5; D assignment may be TRBD1 or TRBD2 (5 bases each). TRBV5-3 is classed as an ORF, of uncertain function. This TCR came from a male patient between 5 and 17 years old who had a stem cell transplant for acute myeloid leukemia, so the T cells may come from the graft donor. The CDR3 region is CARLTADLKPGRPETQYF. The CDR3 DNA reads as TGTGCCAGACTAACAGCAGACTTGAAACCGGGACGTCCGGAGACCCAGTACTTC.